Following are 19 T cell receptor beta chains from one sample sequenced in a study of response to subunit inactivated influenza vaccine. TCRdb called the RT-PCR reads again in MiXCR, with one record for every CDR3 protein. The sample holds some 500,000 distinct CDR3 sequences, 25% seen once. Sample: CD4+ T cells sorted from PBMCs, taken 4 to 6 days after vaccination. These receptors originate from a man between 45 and 60 years old who received an inactivated influenza vaccine.

V and J are TRBV5-1 and TRBJ2-7, with unresolved D. The CDR3 consists of 16 residues. Trimming pared 0 bases from V and 4 bases from J, leaving 17 bases between. In germline, CDR1 is SGHRS, CDR2 YFSETQ. The CDR3 DNA is TGCGCCAGCAGCTTGGGGCGAGTCGAGCTGTGGTACGAGCAGTACTTC. It is translated as CASSLGRVELWYEQYF.

The chain employs TRBV12-3 or TRBV12-4 and TRBJ2-1; 7 bases align to TRBD1. The CDR3 runs 14 residues. The junction had 6 bases not matched to a gene; V was cut back by 3 bases and J by 7 bases. CDR3 bases: TGTGCCAGCAGTTTCGGCAGGGGGAGTAATGAGCAGTTCTTC. Translated, it gives CASSFGRGSNEQFF.

The count of this clonotype is one. The chain uses TRBV29-1 and TRBJ2-2; 11 bases are a match to TRBD2. The J segment lost 4 bases and the V segment lost 7 bases, leaving 2 bases of the junction unmatched. Germline V gives CDR1 SQVTM, CDR2 ANQGSEA. The CDR3 length is 13 residues. The CDR3 bases are TGCAGCGCTCTAGCGGGAGGCACCGGGGAGCTGTTTTTT. Encoded protein: CSALAGGTGELFF.

This clonotype came up a few times. This chain uses TRBV4-2 with TRBJ2-7; no firm D call. The V gene lost 0 bases and the J gene lost 6 bases, with 12 bases spanning the gap. This CDR3 has 14 residues. The germline V gene has CDR1 LGHNA and CDR2 YNFKEQ. CDR3 in DNA: TGTGCCAGCAGCCAAGAGGTAGGGCAGGTCGAGCAGTACTTC. The encoded protein is CASSQEVGQVEQYF.

This chain connects TRBV28 to TRBJ1-1, with D perhaps TRBD1 (6 bases). The CDR3 runs to 14 residues. Trimming pared 6 bases from V and 6 bases from J, leaving 17 bases between. Germline values: CDR1 MDHEN, CDR2 SYDVKM. CDR3 amino acids: CASRATGFIAEAFF. The CDR3 nucleotides are TGTGCCAGCAGGGCAACAGGGTTTATCGCTGAAGCTTTCTTT.

The chain combines TRBV18 with TRBJ2-7; 7 bases map to TRBD1. Germline V lookup: CDR1 KGHSH, CDR2 LQKENI. V was clipped by 5 bases and J by 0 bases; unmatched bases: 10. CDR3 size: 16 residues. The CDR3, as DNA: TGTGCCAGCTCATCTACAACGACAGGGTTCTCCTACGAGCAGTACTTC. Amino acids: CASSSTTTGFSYEQYF.

There are a few counts of this clonotype. The chain employs TRBV29-1 and TRBJ2-1, with D tentatively TRBD1 or TRBD2 (6 bases each). Germline CDR1 and CDR2: SQVTM and ANQGSEA. CDR3 length: 13 amino acids. V lost 3 bases and J lost 9, with 15 bases in between. The CDR3 is CSVDWGAWGEQFF. The CDR3 region has the DNA TGCAGCGTTGATTGGGGGGCCTGGGGTGAGCAGTTCTTC.

The rearrangement joins TRBV5-6 to TRBJ1-4; D is unresolved. Trimming took 1 base from V and 3 from J, leaving 4 bases between them. This CDR3 is 13 amino acids long. CDR1 and CDR2 (germline): SGHDT, YYEEEE. This CDR3 is CASSLSANEKLFF. CDR3 DNA sequence: TGTGCCAGCAGCTTGTCAGCTAATGAAAAACTGTTTTTT.

CDR3 loop: CASSGGQAYGYTF. For the CDR3, the DNA is TGTGCCAGCAGTGGGGGACAAGCCTATGGCTACACCTTC. The chain is built from TRBV6-2 or TRBV6-3 and TRBJ1-2, with D maybe TRBD1 (6 bases). Germline CDR1 and CDR2: MNHEY and SVGEGT. The CDR3 extends over 13 amino acids. V dropped 5 bases and J dropped 4 bases, with 11 bases sitting between them.

This clonotype has just a few counts. The V and J genes are TRBV5-1 and TRBJ2-7; 7 bases match TRBD1. The CDR3 runs 15 residues. The germline gives CDR1 SGHRS, CDR2 YFSETQ. The junction had 5 bases not matched to a gene; V was cut back by 0 bases and J by 2 bases. The CDR3 here is CASSLEGASPYEQYF. CDR3 in DNA: TGCGCCAGCAGCTTGGAGGGGGCGAGCCCCTACGAGCAGTACTTC.

This clonotype was seen a handful of times. This chain connects TRBV10-2 to TRBJ1-6, with D perhaps matching TRBD1 (5 bases). Germline CDR1 reads WSHSY; CDR2 reads SAAADI. The CDR3 has 15 residues. The germline V and J ends were trimmed by 8 bases and 4 bases, with 15 bases remaining between them. The CDR3 protein is CASHREGRYNSPLHF. In DNA, the CDR3 is TGCGCCAGCCATAGGGAGGGGCGTTATAATTCACCCCTCCACTTT.

In this sample, this clonotype turned up a few times. The chain uses TRBV6-5 and TRBJ2-1, with 12 bases fitting TRBD2. V trimming: 4 bases; J trimming: 6 bases; junction bases outside the gene matches: 4. Germline loops: CDR1 MNHEY, CDR2 SVGAGI. The CDR3 is 15 residues long. CDR3 DNA: TGTGCCAGCAGTTCTGGACTAGCGGGAACCAATGAGCAGTTCTTC. This gives the protein CASSSGLAGTNEQFF.

This chain uses TRBV4-1 with TRBJ1-5, with a tentative D call TRBD1 (5 bases). V was shortened by 0 bases and J by 1 base, with 7 bases between the two germline ends. CDR1 is MGHRA, CDR2 YSYEKL, per germline. The CDR3 length is 15 residues. CDR3 sequence: CASSQERDSNQPQHF. As DNA, the CDR3 is TGCGCCAGCAGCCAAGAGCGGGACAGCAATCAGCCCCAGCATTTT.

This chain links TRBV12-3 or TRBV12-4 with TRBJ2-6; perhaps TRBD1 as D (5 bases). Deletions cut 5 bases from V and 0 bases from J, with 11 bases between. The CDR3 consists of 16 residues. The CDR3 coding sequence is TGTGCCAGCAGTGCCTCGACAGTCTCTGGGGCCAACGTCCTGACTTTC. Its translation is CASSASTVSGANVLTF.

V gene TRBV7-9 combines with J gene TRBJ2-7; 7 nucleotides align to TRBD1. This CDR3 has 15 residues. With 5 bases clipped from V and 5 bases from J, the junction kept 12 bases outside the gene matches. Germline V gene sequence: CDR1 SEHNR, CDR2 FQNEAQ (reference sequence). CDR3 DNA: TGTGCCAGCAGCCAGGGACAGCCCCGTTTTAACGAGCAGTACTTC. Its protein product is CASSQGQPRFNEQYF.

A few counts support this clonotype. The chain is built from TRBV29-1 and TRBJ1-5; maybe TRBD1 (6 bases). Germline-derived CDR1 and CDR2 are SQVTM and ANQGSEA. This CDR3 has 13 residues. V was trimmed by 3 bases and J by 2 bases, leaving 8 bases between them. CDR3 residues: CSVDPGGNQPQHF. The CDR3 nucleotides are TGCAGCGTTGACCCAGGGGGCAATCAGCCCCAGCATTTT.

The J gene is TRBJ2-4, the V gene TRBV12-3 or TRBV12-4; possibly TRBD2 for D (5 bases). The V and J ends lost 5 bases and 1 base respectively, with 6 bases between them. The CDR3 consists of 13 residues. The CDR3 DNA reads TGTGCCAGCAGTGACTATGCCAAAAACATTCAGTACTTC. It is translated as CASSDYAKNIQYF.

The chain is built from TRBV11-2 and TRBJ2-5; the D gene is possibly TRBD2 (5 bases). The length of the CDR3 is 13 residues. The germline V gene encodes CDR1 SGHAT and CDR2 FQNNGV. V lost 2 bases, J lost 9 bases, and 13 bases lay in between. CDR3 residues: CASSLPAGSAQYF. CDR3 nucleotide sequence: TGTGCCAGCAGCTTACCGGCGGGTAGCGCCCAGTACTTC.

This clonotype was picked up a small number of times. This chain joins TRBV29-1 and TRBJ2-7, with 10 bases lining up with TRBD1. The CDR3 extends over 14 amino acids. Germline values: CDR1 SQVTM, CDR2 ANQGSEA. With 6 bases clipped from V and 3 bases from J, the junction kept 8 bases outside the gene matches. The CDR3 region is CSVALRDRGYEQYF. In nucleotides, the CDR3 is TGCAGCGTCGCTCTACGGGACAGGGGCTACGAGCAGTACTTC.